This entry concerns a single T cell receptor (beta chain). No antigen is known for it. The entry originates in a study of cytomegalovirus exposure and HLA in healthy donors. Study-level results: Based on reports, TCR beta sequences accurately predicted HLA-A and HLA-B alleles for most subjects. Prior analysis indicated that the majority of TCR beta V segments exhibited productivity approximately 90% or approximately 30% of the time. An analysis was carried out at a later point. It showed that HLA-associated TCR beta chains were more clonally expanded than equally common non-associated chains.

The CDR3 has 14 amino acids. The germline V and J ends were trimmed by 2 bases and 1 base, with 8 bases remaining between them. The germline CDR1 and CDR2 sequences are SEHNR and FQNEAQ (reference sequence). 60 Vbeta and 13 Jbeta primers were used in PCR. Profiling relied on immunoSEQ multiplex PCR, and the TCRdb table lists in-frame clones only, not all of them. The repertoire includes about 170,000 clones, approximately 81% of them detected once, and about 2.5% sits in the top ten. This clonotype was obtained from a man aged 30-40 years in good health and CMV-seropositive. The chain links TRBV7-9 to TRBJ2-5; no clear D gene. The sequenced material came from PBMCs. The CDR3 DNA is TGTGCCAGCAGCTTATTTCAGTTCCAAGAGACCCAGTACTTC. It translates to CASSLFQFQETQYF.